The clone carrying this T cell receptor (beta chain) was counted many times. Trimming pared 4 bases from V and 0 bases from J, leaving 13 bases between. The CDR3 consists of 15 residues. The germline V gene has CDR1 SGHRS and CDR2 YFSETQ. This entry is derived from a study of T-cell memory formation after mild COVID-19. TCRdb analysed the 5' RACE reads with MiXCR anew, one entry per CDR3 protein. The sample includes some 160,000 distinct CDR3 sequences, approximately 13% seen only once; the top ten take 2.5% to 3.5%. The clonotype originates from a man in his late teens or twenties who had mild COVID-19 (a few samples of this study predate the infection). Cell type and time point are not known. J is TRBJ1-2 and V is TRBV5-1; tentatively, D is TRBD1 (6 bases). The sequencing input was PBMCs or a T cell subset sorted from them (not recorded which). The CDR3 spells CASSIQGQANYGYTF. CDR3 coding DNA: TGCGCCAGCAGCATCCAGGGACAAGCTAACTATGGCTACACCTTC.